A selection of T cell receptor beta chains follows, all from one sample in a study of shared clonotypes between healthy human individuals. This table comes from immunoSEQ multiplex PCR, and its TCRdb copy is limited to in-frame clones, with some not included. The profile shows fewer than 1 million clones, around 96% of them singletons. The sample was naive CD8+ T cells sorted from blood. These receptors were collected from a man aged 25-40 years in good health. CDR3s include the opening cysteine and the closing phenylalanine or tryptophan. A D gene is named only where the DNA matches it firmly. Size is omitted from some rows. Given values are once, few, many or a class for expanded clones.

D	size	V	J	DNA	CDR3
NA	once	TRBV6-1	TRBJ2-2	TGTGCCAGCAGTTTATACTTGGCAGGCGAGCTGTTTTTT	CASSLYLAGELFF
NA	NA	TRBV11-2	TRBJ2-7	TGTGCCAGCAGCCCCCCGGTAGGGGCGCGAGAGCAGTACTTC	CASSPPVGAREQYF
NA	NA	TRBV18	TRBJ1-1	TGTGCCAGCTCACCACCAGGGGGGGCGGACACTGAAGCTTTCTTT	CASSPPGGADTEAFF
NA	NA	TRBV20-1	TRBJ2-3	TGCAGTGCTAGAGGGTCAGATACGCAGTATTTT	CSARGSDTQYF
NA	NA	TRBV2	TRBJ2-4	TGTGCCAGCAGTGATGAAGGGCAGGCCCTACCGAGGGACATTCAGTACTTC	CASSDEGQALPRDIQYF
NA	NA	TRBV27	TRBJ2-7	TGTGCCAGCAAAACTACCGGGTCGAGCTCCTACGAGCAGTACTTC	CASKTTGSSSYEQYF
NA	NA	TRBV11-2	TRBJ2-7	TGTGCCAGCAGCTTAGGACGGTCCCTTGGGAACGAGCAGTACTTC	CASSLGRSLGNEQYF
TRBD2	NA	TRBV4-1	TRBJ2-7	TGCGCCAGCAGCCAAGATAGAGTAGCGGGAGGCTACGAGCAGTACTTC	CASSQDRVAGGYEQYF
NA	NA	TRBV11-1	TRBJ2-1	TGTGCCAGCAGCTTAGCCTCCTCCGACAATGAGCAGTTCTTC	CASSLASSDNEQFF
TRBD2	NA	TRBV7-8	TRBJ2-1	TGTGCCAGCAGCCCCCTAGCGGGAGGGAATGAGCAGTTCTTC	CASSPLAGGNEQFF
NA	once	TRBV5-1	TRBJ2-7	TGCGCCAGCAGCTTGGCGTTAAAGGGGCACGAGCAGTACTTC	CASSLALKGHEQYF
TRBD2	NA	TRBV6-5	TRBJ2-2	TGTGCCACCTCACTGGGAGGGCCCTCCGGGGAGCTGTTTTTT	CATSLGGPSGELFF